This T cell receptor (beta chain) was captured in a study of T cell repertoires in cytomegalovirus infection. In regard to this clonotype: Its target is not known.

Germline loops: CDR1 SQVTM, CDR2 ANQGSEA. V lost 4 bases, J lost 9 bases, and 5 bases stayed unmatched. This CDR3 is 12 amino acids long. From the reads, TCRdb called clonotypes with MiXCR, one entry per CDR3 protein. This table holds some 130,000 distinct CDR3 sequences, about 24% found once. The clonotype originates from a human donor in good health (CMV status not recorded). Some clones in this sample may be carry-over from other donors' samples. The rearrangement links TRBV29-1 to TRBJ2-1, with TRBD1 matching 8 bases. The sample was PBMCs, sequenced either directly or after in vitro stimulation (not recorded which). The CDR3 nucleotides read TGCAGCGTTGGGGACAGGAGTGGTGAGCAGTTCTTC. It translates to CSVGDRSGEQFF.